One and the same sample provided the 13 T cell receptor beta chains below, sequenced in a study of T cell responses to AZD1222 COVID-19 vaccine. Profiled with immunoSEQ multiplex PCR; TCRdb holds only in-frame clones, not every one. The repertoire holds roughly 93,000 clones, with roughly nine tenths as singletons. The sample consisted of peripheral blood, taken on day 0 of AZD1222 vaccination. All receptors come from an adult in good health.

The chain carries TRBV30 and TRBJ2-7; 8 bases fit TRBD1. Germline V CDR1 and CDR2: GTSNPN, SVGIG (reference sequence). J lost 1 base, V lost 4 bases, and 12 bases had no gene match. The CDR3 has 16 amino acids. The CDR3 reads CAWNVWGTGLSYEQYF. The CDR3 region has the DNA TGTGCCTGGAATGTTTGGGGGACAGGTCTTTCCTACGAGCAGTACTTC.

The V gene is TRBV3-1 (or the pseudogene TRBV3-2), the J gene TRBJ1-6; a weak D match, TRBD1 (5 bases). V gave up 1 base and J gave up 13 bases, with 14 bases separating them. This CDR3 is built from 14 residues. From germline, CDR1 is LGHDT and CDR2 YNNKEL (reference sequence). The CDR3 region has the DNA TGTGCCAGCAGCCAAGGGGACCGCAGGGATCCCCTCCACTTT. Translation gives CASSQGDRRDPLHF.

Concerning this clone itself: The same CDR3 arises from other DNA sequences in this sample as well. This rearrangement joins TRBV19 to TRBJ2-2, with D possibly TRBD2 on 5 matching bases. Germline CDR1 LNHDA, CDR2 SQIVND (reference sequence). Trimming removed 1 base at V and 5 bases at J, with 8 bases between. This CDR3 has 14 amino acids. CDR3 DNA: TGTGCCAGTAGTATAGGTCGGGGAACCGGGGAGCTGTTTTTT. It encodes CASSIGRGTGELFF. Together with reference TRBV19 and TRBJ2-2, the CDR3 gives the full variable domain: DGGITQSPKYLFRKEGQNVTLSCEQNLNHDAMYWYRQDPGQGLRLIYYSQIVNDFQKGDIAEGYSVSREKKESFPLTVTSAQKNPTAFYLCASSIGRGTGELFFGEGSRLTVL.

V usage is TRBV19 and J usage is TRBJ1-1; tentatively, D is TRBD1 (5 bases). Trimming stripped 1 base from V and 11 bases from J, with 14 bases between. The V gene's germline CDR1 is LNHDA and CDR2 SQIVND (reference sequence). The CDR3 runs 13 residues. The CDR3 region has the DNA TGTGCCAGTAGTATAGTACTTTGGGGGGAGGCTTTCTTT. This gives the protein CASSIVLWGEAFF.

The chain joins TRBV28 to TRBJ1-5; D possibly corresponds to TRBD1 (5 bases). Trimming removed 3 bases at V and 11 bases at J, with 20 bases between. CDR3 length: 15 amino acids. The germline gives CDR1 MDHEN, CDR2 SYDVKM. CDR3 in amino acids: CASSFSDSPMKAQHF. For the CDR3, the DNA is TGTGCCAGCAGTTTTAGCGACAGCCCGATGAAGGCCCAGCATTTT.

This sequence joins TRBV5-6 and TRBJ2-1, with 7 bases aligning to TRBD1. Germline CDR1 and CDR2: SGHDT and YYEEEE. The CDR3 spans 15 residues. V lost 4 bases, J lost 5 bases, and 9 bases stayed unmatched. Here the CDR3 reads CASSQTGFGDNEQFF. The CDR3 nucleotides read TGTGCCAGCAGCCAGACAGGGTTCGGGGACAATGAGCAGTTCTTC.

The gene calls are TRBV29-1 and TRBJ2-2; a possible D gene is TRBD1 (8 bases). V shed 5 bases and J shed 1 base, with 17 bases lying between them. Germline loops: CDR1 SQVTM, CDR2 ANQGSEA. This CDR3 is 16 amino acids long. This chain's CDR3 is CSVLSGTGMNTGELFF. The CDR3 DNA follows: TGCAGCGTTCTAAGCGGGACAGGCATGAACACCGGGGAGCTGTTTTTT.

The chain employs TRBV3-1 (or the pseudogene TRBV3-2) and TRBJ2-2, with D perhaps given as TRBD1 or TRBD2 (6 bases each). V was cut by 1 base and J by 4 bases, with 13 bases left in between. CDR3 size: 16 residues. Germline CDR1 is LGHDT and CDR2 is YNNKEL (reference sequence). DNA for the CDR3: TGTGCCAGCAGCCAAGGCCCGGGGGCGGTCACCGGGGAGCTGTTTTTT. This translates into CASSQGPGAVTGELFF.

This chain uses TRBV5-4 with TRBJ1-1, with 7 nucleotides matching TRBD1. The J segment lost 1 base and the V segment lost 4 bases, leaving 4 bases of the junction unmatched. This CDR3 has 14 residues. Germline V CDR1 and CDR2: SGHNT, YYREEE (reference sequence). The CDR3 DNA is TGTGCCAGCAGCCAGGGACAGTGGAACACTGAAGCTTTCTTT. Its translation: CASSQGQWNTEAFF.

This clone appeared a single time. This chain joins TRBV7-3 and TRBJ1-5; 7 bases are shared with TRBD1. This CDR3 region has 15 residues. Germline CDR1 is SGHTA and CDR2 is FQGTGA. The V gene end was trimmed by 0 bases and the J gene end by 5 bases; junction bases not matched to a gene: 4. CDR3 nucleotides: TGTGCCAGCAGCTTAACAGGGGGCGGCGATCAGCCCCAGCATTTT. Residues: CASSLTGGGDQPQHF.

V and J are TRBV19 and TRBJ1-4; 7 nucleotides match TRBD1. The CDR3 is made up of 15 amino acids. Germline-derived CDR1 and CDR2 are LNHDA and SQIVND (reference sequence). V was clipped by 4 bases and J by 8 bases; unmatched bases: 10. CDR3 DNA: TGTGCCAGTAGTACGACAGGGACGGTCAAAGAAAAACTGTTTTTT. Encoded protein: CASSTTGTVKEKLFF.

The CDR3 reads CASSLDSGTYEQFF. In DNA form, the CDR3 reads TGTGCCAGCAGCTTAGACAGCGGGACATATGAGCAGTTCTTC. V gene TRBV7-2 combines with J gene TRBJ2-1, with D possibly matching TRBD2 (7 bases). CDR3 size: 14 residues. The V end was cut by 1 base, the J end by 8 bases, with 12 bases between. Germline V lookup: CDR1 SGHTA, CDR2 FQGNSA.

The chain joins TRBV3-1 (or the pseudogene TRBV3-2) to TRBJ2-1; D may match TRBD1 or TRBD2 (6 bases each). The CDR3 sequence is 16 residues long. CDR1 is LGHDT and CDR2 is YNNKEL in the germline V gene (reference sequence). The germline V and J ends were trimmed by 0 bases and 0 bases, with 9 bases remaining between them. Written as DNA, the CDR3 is TGTGCCAGCAGCCAAGAGGAGGGGGTCTCCTACAATGAGCAGTTCTTC. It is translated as CASSQEEGVSYNEQFF.